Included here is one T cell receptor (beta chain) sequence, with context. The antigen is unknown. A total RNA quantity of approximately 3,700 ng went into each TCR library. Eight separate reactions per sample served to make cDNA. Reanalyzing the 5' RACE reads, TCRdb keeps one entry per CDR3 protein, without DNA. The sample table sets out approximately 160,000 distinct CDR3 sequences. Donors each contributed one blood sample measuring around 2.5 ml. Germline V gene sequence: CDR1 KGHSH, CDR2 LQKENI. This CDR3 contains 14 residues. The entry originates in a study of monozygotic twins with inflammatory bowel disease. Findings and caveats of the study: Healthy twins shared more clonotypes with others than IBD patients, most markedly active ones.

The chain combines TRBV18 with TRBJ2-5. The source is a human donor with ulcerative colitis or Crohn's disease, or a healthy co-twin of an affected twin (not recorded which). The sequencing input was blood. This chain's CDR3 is CASSPPYGQETQYF.